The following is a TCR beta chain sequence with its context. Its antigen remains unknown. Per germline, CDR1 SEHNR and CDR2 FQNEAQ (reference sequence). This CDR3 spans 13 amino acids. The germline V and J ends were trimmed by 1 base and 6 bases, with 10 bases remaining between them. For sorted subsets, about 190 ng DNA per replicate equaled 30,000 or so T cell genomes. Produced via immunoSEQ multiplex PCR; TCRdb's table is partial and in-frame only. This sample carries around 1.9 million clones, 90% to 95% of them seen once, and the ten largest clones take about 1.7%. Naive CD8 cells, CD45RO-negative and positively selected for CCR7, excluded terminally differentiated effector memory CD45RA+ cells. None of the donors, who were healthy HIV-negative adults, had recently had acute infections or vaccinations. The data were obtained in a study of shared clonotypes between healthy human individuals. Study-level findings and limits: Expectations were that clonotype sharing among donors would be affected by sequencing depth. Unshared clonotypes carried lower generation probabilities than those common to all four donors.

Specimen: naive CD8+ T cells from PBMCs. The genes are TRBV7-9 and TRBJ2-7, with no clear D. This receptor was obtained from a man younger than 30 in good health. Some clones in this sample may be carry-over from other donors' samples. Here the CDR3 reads CASSLERAPEQYF. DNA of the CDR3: TGTGCCAGCAGCTTAGAACGGGCTCCCGAGCAGTACTTC.